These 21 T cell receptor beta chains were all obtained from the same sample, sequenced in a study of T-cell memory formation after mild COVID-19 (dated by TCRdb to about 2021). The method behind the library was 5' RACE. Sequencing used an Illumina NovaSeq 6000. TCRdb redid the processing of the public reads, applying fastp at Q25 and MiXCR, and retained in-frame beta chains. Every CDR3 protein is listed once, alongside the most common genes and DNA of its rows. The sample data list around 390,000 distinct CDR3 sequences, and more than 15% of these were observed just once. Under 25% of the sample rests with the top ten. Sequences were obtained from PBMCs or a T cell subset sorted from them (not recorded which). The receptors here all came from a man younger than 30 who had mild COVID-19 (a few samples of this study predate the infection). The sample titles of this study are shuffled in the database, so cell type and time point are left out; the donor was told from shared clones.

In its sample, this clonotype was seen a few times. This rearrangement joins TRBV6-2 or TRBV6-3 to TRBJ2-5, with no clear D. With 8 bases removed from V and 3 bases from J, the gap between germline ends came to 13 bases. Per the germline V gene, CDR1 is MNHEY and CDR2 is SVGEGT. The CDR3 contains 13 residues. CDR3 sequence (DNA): TGTGCCAGCTCCTCGTGGGGAAAAGAGACCCAGTACTTC. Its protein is CASSSWGKETQYF.

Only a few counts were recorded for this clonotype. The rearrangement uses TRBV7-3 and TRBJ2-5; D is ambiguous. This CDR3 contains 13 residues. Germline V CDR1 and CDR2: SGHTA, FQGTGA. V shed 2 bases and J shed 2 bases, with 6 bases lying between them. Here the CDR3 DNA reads TGTGCCAGCAGCTTATGGGCGCAAGAGACCCAGTACTTC. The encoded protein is CASSLWAQETQYF. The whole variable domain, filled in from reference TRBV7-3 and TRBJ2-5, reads GAGVSQTPSNKVTEKGKYVELRCDPISGHTALYWYRQSLGQGPEFLIYFQGTGAADDSGLPNDRFFAVRPEGSVSTLKIQRTERGDSAVYLCASSLWAQETQYFGPGTRLLVL.

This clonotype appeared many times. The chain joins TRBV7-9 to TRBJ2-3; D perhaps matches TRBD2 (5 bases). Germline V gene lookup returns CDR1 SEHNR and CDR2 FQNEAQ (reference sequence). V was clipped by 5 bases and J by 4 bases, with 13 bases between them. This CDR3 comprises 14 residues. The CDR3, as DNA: TGTGCCAGCAGCCACGGAGAGAGGGCAGATACGCAGTATTTT. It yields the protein CASSHGERADTQYF. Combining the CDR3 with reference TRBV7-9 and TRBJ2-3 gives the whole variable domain DTGVSQNPRHKITKRGQNVTFRCDPISEHNRLYWYRQTLGQGPEFLTYFQNEAQLEKSRLLSDRFSAERPKGSFSTLEIQRTEQGDSAMYLCASSHGERADTQYFGPGTRLTVL.

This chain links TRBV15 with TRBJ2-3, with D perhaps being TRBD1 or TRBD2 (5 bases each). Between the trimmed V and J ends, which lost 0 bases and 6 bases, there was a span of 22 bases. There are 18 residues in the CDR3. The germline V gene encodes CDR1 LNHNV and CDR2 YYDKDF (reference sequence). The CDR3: CATSRDPPVGTRGDTQYF. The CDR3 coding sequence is TGTGCCACCAGCAGAGACCCCCCCGTGGGGACGAGAGGCGATACGCAGTATTTT.

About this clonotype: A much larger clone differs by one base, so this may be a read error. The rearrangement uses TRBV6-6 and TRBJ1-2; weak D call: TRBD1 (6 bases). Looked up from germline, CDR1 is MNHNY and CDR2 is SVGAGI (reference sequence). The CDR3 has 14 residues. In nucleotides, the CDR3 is TGTGACAGCAGTTACCAACAGGGATACTATGGCTACACCTTC. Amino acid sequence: CDSSYQQGYYGYTF.

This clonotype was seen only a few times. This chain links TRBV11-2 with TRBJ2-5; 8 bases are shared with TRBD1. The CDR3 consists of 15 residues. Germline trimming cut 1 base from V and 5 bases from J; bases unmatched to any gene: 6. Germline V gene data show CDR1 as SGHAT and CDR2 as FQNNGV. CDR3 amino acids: CASSLARGRRETQYF. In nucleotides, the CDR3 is TGTGCCAGCAGCTTAGCCAGGGGGCGCCGTGAGACCCAGTACTTC.

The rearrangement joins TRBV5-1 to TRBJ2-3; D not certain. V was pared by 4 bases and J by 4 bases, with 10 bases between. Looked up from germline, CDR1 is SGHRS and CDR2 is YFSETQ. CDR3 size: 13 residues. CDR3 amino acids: CASSQLLADTQYF. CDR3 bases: TGCGCCAGCAGCCAATTACTGGCAGATACGCAGTATTTT.

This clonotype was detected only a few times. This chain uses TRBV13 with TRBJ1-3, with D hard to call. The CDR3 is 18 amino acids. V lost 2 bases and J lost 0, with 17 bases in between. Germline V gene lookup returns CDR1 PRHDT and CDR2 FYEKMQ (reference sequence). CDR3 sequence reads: CASSLFPVAGFSGNTIYF. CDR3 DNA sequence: TGTGCCAGCAGCTTATTTCCGGTCGCGGGATTCTCTGGAAACACCATATATTTT.

CDR3 DNA: TGTGCCAGCAGTTACCATTTTGGGCCCTCAGGCTCCTATAATTCACCCCTCCACTTT. Its translation: CASSYHFGPSGSYNSPLHF. The chain carries TRBV6-6 and TRBJ1-6, with D hard to call. The V end lost 2 bases, the J end lost 0 bases, and 17 bases lay between the germline ends. Germline CDR1 reads MNHNY; CDR2 reads SVGAGI (reference sequence). CDR3 length: 19 residues.

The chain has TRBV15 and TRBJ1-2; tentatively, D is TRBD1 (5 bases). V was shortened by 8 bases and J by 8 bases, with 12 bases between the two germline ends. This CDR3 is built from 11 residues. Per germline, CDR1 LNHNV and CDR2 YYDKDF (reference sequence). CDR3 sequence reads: CATYGASGYTF. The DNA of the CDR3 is TGTGCCACCTACGGGGCAAGCGGCTACACCTTC. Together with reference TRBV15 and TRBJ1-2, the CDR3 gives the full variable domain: DAMVIQNPRYQVTQFGKPVTLSCSQTLNHNVMYWYQQKSSQAPKLLFHYYDKDFNNEADTPDNFQSRRPNTSFCFLDIRSPGLGDTAMYLCATYGASGYTFGSGTRLTVV.

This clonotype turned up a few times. The CDR3, as DNA: TGTGCCAGCAGTGCAACTCTGAACACTGAAGCTTTCTTT. Translation gives CASSATLNTEAFF. The gene calls are TRBV2 and TRBJ1-1, with no clear D. Germline CDR1 reads SNHLY; CDR2 reads FYNNEI. This CDR3 has 13 amino acids. Between the trimmed V and J ends, which lost 4 bases and 0 bases, there was a span of 6 bases.

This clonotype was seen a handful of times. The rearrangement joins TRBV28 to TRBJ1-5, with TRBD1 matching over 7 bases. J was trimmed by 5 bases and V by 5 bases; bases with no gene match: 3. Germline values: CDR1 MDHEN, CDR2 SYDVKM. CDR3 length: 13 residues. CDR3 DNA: TGTGCCAGCAGTACGACAGGGCATCAGCCCCAGCATTTT. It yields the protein CASSTTGHQPQHF.

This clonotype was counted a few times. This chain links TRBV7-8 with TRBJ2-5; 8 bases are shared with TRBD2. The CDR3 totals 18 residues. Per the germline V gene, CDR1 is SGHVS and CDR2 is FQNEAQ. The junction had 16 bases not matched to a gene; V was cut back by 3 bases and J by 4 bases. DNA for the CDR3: TGTGCCAGCAGCTTTCGATGGCGGGGGGCTACTAGCGCAGAGACCCAGTACTTC. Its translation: CASSFRWRGATSAETQYF.

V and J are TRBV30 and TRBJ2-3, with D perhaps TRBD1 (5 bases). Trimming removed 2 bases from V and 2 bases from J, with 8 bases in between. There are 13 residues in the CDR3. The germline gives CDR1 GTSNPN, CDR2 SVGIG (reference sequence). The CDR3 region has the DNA TGTGCCTGGAGTAGGGGATACACAGATACGCAGTATTTT. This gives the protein CAWSRGYTDTQYF.

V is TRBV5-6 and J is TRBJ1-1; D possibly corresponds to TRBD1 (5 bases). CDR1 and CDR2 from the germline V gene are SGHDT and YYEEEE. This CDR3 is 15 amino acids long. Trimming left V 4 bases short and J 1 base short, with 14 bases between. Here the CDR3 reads CASSPMTTGNTEAFF. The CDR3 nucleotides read TGTGCCAGCAGCCCCATGACAACAGGGAACACTGAAGCTTTCTTT.

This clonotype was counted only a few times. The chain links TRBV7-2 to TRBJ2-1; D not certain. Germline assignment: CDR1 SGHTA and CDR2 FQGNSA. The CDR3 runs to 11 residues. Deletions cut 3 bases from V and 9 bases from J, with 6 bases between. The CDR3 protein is CASSFMSEQFF. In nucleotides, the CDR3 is TGTGCCAGCAGCTTTATGAGTGAGCAGTTCTTC.

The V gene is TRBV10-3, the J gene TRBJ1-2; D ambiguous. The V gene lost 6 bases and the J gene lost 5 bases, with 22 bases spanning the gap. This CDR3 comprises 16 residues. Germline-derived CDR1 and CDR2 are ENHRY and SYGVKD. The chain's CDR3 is CAISSRGTGQPYGYTF. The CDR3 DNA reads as TGTGCCATCAGCTCCCGGGGAACCGGGCAGCCTTATGGCTACACCTTC.

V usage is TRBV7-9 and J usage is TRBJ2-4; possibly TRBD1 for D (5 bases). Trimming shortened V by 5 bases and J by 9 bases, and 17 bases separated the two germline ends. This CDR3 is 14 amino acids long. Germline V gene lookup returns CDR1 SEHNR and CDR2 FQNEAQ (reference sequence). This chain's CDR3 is CASSHLRQGGIQYF. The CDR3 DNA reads TGTGCCAGCAGCCACCTCCGGCAGGGTGGCATTCAGTACTTC.

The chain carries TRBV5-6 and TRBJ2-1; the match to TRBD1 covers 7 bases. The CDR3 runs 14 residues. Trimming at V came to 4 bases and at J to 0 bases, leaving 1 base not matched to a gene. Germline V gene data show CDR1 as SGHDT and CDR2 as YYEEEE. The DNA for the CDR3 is TGTGCCAGCAGCCGGACAGGCTCCTACAATGAGCAGTTCTTC. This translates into CASSRTGSYNEQFF.

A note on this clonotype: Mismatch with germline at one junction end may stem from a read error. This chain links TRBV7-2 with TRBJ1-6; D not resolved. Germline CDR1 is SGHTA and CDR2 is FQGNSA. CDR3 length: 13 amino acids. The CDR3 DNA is TGTGCCAGCAGCTTAGAGTCAGGTTCACCCATCCACTTT. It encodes CASSLESGSPIHF. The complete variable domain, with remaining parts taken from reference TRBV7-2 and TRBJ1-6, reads GAGVSQSPSNKVTEKGKDVELRCDPISGHTALYWYRQSLGQGLEFLIYFQGNSAPDKSGLPSDRFSAERTGGSVSTLTIQRTQQEDSAVYLCASSLESGSPIHFGNGTRLTVT.

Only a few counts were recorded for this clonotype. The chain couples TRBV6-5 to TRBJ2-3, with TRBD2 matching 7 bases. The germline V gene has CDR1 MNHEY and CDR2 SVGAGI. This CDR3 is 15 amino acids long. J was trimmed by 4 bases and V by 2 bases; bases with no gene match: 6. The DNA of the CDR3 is TGTGCCAGCAGTTACAAGCGGGGCGGGGCAGATACGCAGTATTTT. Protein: CASSYKRGGADTQYF.